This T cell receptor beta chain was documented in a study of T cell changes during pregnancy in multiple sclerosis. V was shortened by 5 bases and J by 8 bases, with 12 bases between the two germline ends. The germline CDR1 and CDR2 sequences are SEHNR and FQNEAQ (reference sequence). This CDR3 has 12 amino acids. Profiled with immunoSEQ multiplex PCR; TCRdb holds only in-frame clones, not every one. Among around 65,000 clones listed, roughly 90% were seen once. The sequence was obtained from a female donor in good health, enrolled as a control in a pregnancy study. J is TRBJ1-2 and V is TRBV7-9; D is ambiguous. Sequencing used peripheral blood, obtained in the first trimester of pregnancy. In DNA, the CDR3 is TGTGCCAGCAGCCCCCCCGGGTGGGGCTACACCTTC. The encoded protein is CASSPPGWGYTF.